Each of the 29 T cell receptor beta chains below was sequenced from the same sample in a study of blood T cell repertoires in COVID-19. Measured with immunoSEQ multiplex PCR; TCRdb has only the in-frame clones, and not every one. Here the sample spans around 130,000 clones, over 75% being singletons. The sequencing input was peripheral blood. The receptors come from a man aged 55 to 70 with active or convalescent COVID-19.

There are a few counts of this clone. The chain combines TRBV12-5 with TRBJ2-1; 7 positions match TRBD2. After removal of 5 bases from V and 8 bases from J, the junction contained 6 bases not matched to a gene. Per germline, CDR1 LGHNT and CDR2 FRNRAP. There are 13 residues in the CDR3. The CDR3 nucleotides are TGTGCTAGTGGTACGACTGGGGGGGATGAGCAGTTCTTC. Amino acid sequence: CASGTTGGDEQFF.

This clone has more than one count but fewer than ten. The rearrangement links TRBV5-1 to TRBJ2-2; unclear D gene. V lost 0 bases and J lost 0, with 6 bases in between. The CDR3 spans 15 residues. CDR1 and CDR2 from the germline V gene are SGHRS and YFSETQ. CDR3 sequence reads: CASSLGLANTGELFF. DNA for the CDR3: TGCGCCAGCAGCTTGGGGCTCGCGAACACCGGGGAGCTGTTTTTT.

This clone was seen just once. The V gene is TRBV4-2, the J gene TRBJ2-7, with D perhaps matching TRBD2 (5 bases). The germline gives CDR1 LGHNA, CDR2 YNFKEQ. This CDR3 contains 13 residues. Trimming cost V 4 bases and J 3 bases, with 10 bases left between them. CDR3 nucleotides: TGTGCCAGCAGCCTAGGACGGGACTACGAGCAGTACTTC. Its protein is CASSLGRDYEQYF.

V is TRBV6-4 and J is TRBJ2-3; a weak D match, TRBD2 (6 bases). Germline CDR1 reads MRHNA; CDR2 reads SNTAGT. The CDR3 has 15 residues. The V end was cut by 5 bases, the J end by 6 bases, with 18 bases between. Written as DNA, the CDR3 is TGTGCCAGCAGTCCCTCCGGGGGAGTGGGTGATACGCAGTATTTT. It translates to CASSPSGGVGDTQYF.

The genes are TRBV28 and TRBJ2-2, with 13 bases aligning to TRBD2. This CDR3 has 18 amino acids. V was clipped by 4 bases and J by 6 bases; unmatched bases: 11. The germline gives CDR1 MDHEN, CDR2 SYDVKM. The CDR3 region is CASSSLGRTSGSSGELFF. As DNA, the CDR3 is TGTGCCAGCAGTTCCCTAGGGAGGACTAGCGGGAGCTCCGGGGAGCTGTTTTTT.

This clone showed up just once. The chain joins TRBV7-8 to TRBJ2-5, with D unresolved. Germline loops: CDR1 SGHVS, CDR2 FQNEAQ. With 4 bases removed from V and 4 bases from J, the gap between germline ends came to 13 bases. This CDR3 comprises 14 residues. The DNA for the CDR3 is TGTGCCAGCAGCTACGGCCGCGGAATAGAGACCCAGTACTTC. Its translation: CASSYGRGIETQYF. The full variable domain, completed using reference TRBV7-8 and TRBJ2-5, is GAGVSQSPRYKVAKRGQDVALRCDPISGHVSLFWYQQALGQGPEFLTYFQNEAQLDKSGLPSDRFFAERPEGSVSTLKIQRTQQEDSAVYLCASSYGRGIETQYFGPGTRLLVL.

The J gene is TRBJ2-4, the V gene TRBV7-3; tentative D call: TRBD2 (5 bases). The CDR3 has 13 residues. Germline loops: CDR1 SGHTA, CDR2 FQGTGA. V was trimmed by 5 bases and J by 6 bases, leaving 11 bases between them. This CDR3 reads CASSQNEGNIQYF. The CDR3 coding sequence is TGTGCCAGCAGCCAAAACGAGGGAAACATTCAGTACTTC.

V gene TRBV14 combines with J gene TRBJ1-2, with D hard to call. Germline CDR1 is SGHDN and CDR2 is FVKESK. V was pared by 0 bases and J by 8 bases, with 10 bases between. This CDR3 comprises 13 residues. Here the CDR3 DNA reads TGTGCCAGCAGCCAAGACCCCACGCGCGGCTACACCTTC. It yields the protein CASSQDPTRGYTF.

The J gene is TRBJ2-6, the V gene TRBV24-1, with 7 bases matching TRBD1. V gave up 4 bases and J gave up 0 bases; unmatched junction bases: 14. CDR1 is KGHDR and CDR2 is SFDVKD in the germline V gene. The length of the CDR3 is 20 residues. In DNA, the CDR3 is TGTGCCACCAGTGACCCTCGACAGGGAGAGGGGCCCTCTGGGGCCAACGTCCTGACTTTC. Translated: CATSDPRQGEGPSGANVLTF.

V is TRBV2 and J is TRBJ2-3, with D tentatively TRBD1 (6 bases). Germline V CDR1 and CDR2: SNHLY, FYNNEI. This CDR3 spans 14 amino acids. The V end was cut by 6 bases, the J end by 2 bases, with 12 bases between. The CDR3 nucleotides read TGTGCCAGCAGCCGACAGGCAGCCACAGATACGCAGTATTTT. As protein: CASSRQAATDTQYF.

The rearrangement joins TRBV7-2 to TRBJ1-2, with D tentatively TRBD1 (5 bases). This CDR3 has 14 residues. Germline-derived CDR1 and CDR2 are SGHTA and FQGNSA. V gave up 7 bases and J gave up 5 bases, with 17 bases separating them. The CDR3 region is CASIPKRGLYGYTF. In DNA form, the CDR3 reads TGTGCCAGCATCCCGAAAAGGGGCCTATATGGCTACACCTTC.

The chain uses TRBV6-5 and TRBJ2-1; 9 nucleotides match TRBD1. CDR1 MNHEY and CDR2 SVGAGI come from the germline V gene. V lost 7 bases and J lost 9; bases outside the gene matches: 10. CDR3 length: 14 amino acids. CDR3 protein: CASTLGTGQGEQFF. The DNA for the CDR3 is TGTGCCAGCACTCTCGGGACAGGGCAGGGTGAGCAGTTCTTC.

This clone was seen a single time. The CDR3 DNA follows: TGTGCCAGCAGCTTAGGACAGTCAACGACCCAGTACTTC. Its translation: CASSLGQSTTQYF. The V call is TRBV7-3, the J call TRBJ2-5; a weak D match, TRBD1 (6 bases). V was pared by 2 bases and J by 7 bases, with 11 bases between. This CDR3 comprises 13 residues. CDR1 SGHTA and CDR2 FQGTGA come from the germline V gene.

The chain has TRBV4-2 and TRBJ1-2; 8 nucleotides align to TRBD1. The CDR3 is 15 amino acids. The germline V gene encodes CDR1 LGHNA and CDR2 YNFKEQ. The V segment lost 0 bases and the J segment 8 bases; nucleotides outside the gene matches: 8. The CDR3 reads CASSQDWTGRGGYTF. Written as DNA, the CDR3 is TGTGCCAGCAGCCAAGATTGGACAGGGAGAGGAGGCTACACCTTC.

V and J are TRBV5-4 and TRBJ2-7; TRBD2 is a possible D gene (6 bases). Germline V lookup: CDR1 SGHNT, CDR2 YYREEE (reference sequence). V dropped 2 bases and J dropped 2 bases, with 11 bases sitting between them. The CDR3 loop spans 14 amino acids. CDR3: CASSLSGSAYEQYF. The CDR3 bases are TGTGCCAGCAGCTTAAGCGGGTCAGCCTACGAGCAGTACTTC.

The chain has TRBV7-3 and TRBJ2-3, with D maybe TRBD1 (6 bases). V lost 5 bases and J 2 bases, leaving 14 bases between the germline ends. The germline gives CDR1 SGHTA, CDR2 FQGTGA. The CDR3 spans 15 residues. This CDR3 is CASSATGTNTDTQYF. The CDR3 DNA reads as TGTGCCAGCAGCGCGACAGGAACCAACACAGATACGCAGTATTTT.

This clone came up a few times. This chain uses TRBV28 with TRBJ1-1; 7 nucleotides line up with TRBD1. V dropped 8 bases and J dropped 0; count of bases not matched to a gene: 6. The germline gives CDR1 MDHEN, CDR2 SYDVKM. This CDR3 contains 14 residues. The CDR3: CASQPTGLNTEAFF. DNA for the CDR3: TGTGCCAGCCAACCGACAGGGTTGAACACTGAAGCTTTCTTT.

Only one count was recorded for this clone. The chain combines TRBV10-3 with TRBJ1-1, with TRBD1 as a possible D gene (6 bases). Trimming took off 5 bases at V and 5 bases at J, with 12 bases between the two ends. Germline lookup yields CDR1 ENHRY and CDR2 SYGVKD. The CDR3 has 13 amino acids. The CDR3 nucleotides read TGTGCCATCAGTAAACAGGGTGGAACTGAAGCTTTCTTT. It codes for CAISKQGGTEAFF.

J is TRBJ1-4 and V is TRBV19; possible D gene TRBD1, 5 bases. The CDR3 runs to 10 residues. Trimming took off 11 bases at V and 7 bases at J, with 8 bases between the two ends. Germline CDR1 and CDR2: LNHDA and SQIVND (reference sequence). In nucleotides, the CDR3 is TGTGCCCCTAGGGGTGAAAAACTGTTTTTT. Protein product: CAPRGEKLFF.

This clone was seen only a few times. The chain employs TRBV3-1 (or the pseudogene TRBV3-2) and TRBJ2-7; D remains ambiguous. CDR1 and CDR2 (germline): LGHDT, YNNKEL (reference sequence). Trimming left V 5 bases short and J 5 bases short, with 7 bases between. This CDR3 spans 11 amino acids. The CDR3 region is CASSYEDEQYF. CDR3 nucleotide sequence: TGTGCCAGCAGCTATGAGGACGAGCAGTACTTC.

Only one count was recorded for this clone. The rearrangement uses TRBV29-1 and TRBJ1-5, with D maybe TRBD1 (6 bases). CDR1 and CDR2 from the germline V gene are SQVTM and ANQGSEA. V lost 2 bases, J lost 7 bases, and 12 bases lay in between. The CDR3 totals 13 residues. CDR3: CSVETGTGQPQHF. CDR3 bases: TGCAGCGTTGAAACAGGGACCGGACAGCCCCAGCATTTT.

The V call is TRBV9, the J call TRBJ2-3, with TRBD2 matching over 10 bases. CDR1 is SGDLS and CDR2 is YYNGEE in the germline V gene. Trimming at V came to 4 bases and at J to 3 bases, leaving 8 bases not matched to a gene. The CDR3 contains 16 residues. The CDR3 here is CASSPGTSVVTDTQYF. CDR3 bases: TGTGCCAGCAGCCCCGGGACTAGCGTGGTTACAGATACGCAGTATTTT.

The gene calls are TRBV2 and TRBJ2-1; maybe TRBD2 (5 bases). CDR3 size: 15 residues. The V gene lost 7 bases and the J gene lost 0 bases, with 13 bases spanning the gap. Germline CDR1 and CDR2: SNHLY and FYNNEI. The CDR3 DNA reads as TGTGCCAGCACCTTCGGACTTTCCTCCTACAATGAGCAGTTCTTC. It codes for CASTFGLSSYNEQFF.

The J gene is TRBJ2-7, the V gene TRBV20-1; D call uncertain. The germline CDR1 and CDR2 sequences are DFQATT and SNEGSKA (reference sequence). The germline V and J ends were trimmed by 2 bases and 6 bases, with 5 bases remaining between them. This CDR3 region has 10 residues. The CDR3 nucleotides are TGCAGTGCTAGACTGTTCGAGCAGTACTTC. Its protein is CSARLFEQYF.

The rearrangement links TRBV2 to TRBJ2-1; 7 bases line up with TRBD2. Germline V CDR1 and CDR2: SNHLY, FYNNEI. The CDR3 is made up of 14 amino acids. With V trimmed by 9 bases and J by 8 bases, 13 bases remained unmatched. The CDR3 spells CASLKLTSEDEQFF. In DNA, the CDR3 is TGTGCCAGTCTGAAGTTAACTAGCGAAGATGAGCAGTTCTTC. Full variable domain (remainder filled in from reference TRBV2 and TRBJ2-1): EPEVTQTPSHQVTQMGQEVILRCVPISNHLYFYWYRQILGQKVEFLVSFYNNEISEKSEIFDDQFSVERPDGSNFTLKIRSTKLEDSAMYFCASLKLTSEDEQFFGPGTRLTVL.

V and J are TRBV19 and TRBJ2-1, with 7 bases lining up with TRBD1. Germline V gene sequence: CDR1 LNHDA, CDR2 SQIVND (reference sequence). V lost 5 bases, J lost 3 bases, and 10 bases stayed unmatched. The CDR3 contains 16 residues. This chain's CDR3 is CASSSTGTDIYNEQFF. In nucleotides, the CDR3 is TGTGCCAGTAGTTCAACCGGGACAGATATCTACAATGAGCAGTTCTTC.

The chain combines TRBV6-2 or TRBV6-3 with TRBJ1-1; 7 positions match TRBD1. This CDR3 has 15 residues. Germline V gene data show CDR1 as MNHEY and CDR2 as SVGEGT. The V segment lost 2 bases and the J segment 1 base; nucleotides outside the gene matches: 4. CDR3 protein: CASSYGTDQNTEAFF. CDR3 in DNA: TGTGCCAGCAGTTACGGGACAGACCAGAACACTGAAGCTTTCTTT.

In its sample, this clone was seen many times. The chain links TRBV6-4 to TRBJ1-5; maybe TRBD1 (6 bases). This CDR3 has 14 amino acids. V lost 2 bases, J lost 6 bases, and 11 bases lay in between. The germline gives CDR1 MRHNA, CDR2 SNTAGT. CDR3 nucleotide sequence: TGTGCCAGCAGTGACGGGCCAGGGGCTCAGCCCCAGCATTTT. This encodes CASSDGPGAQPQHF.

The chain joins TRBV3-1 (or the pseudogene TRBV3-2) to TRBJ2-1, with 8 nucleotides matching TRBD2. CDR3 length: 14 residues. The V gene end was trimmed by 4 bases and the J gene end by 9 bases; junction bases not matched to a gene: 8. The germline gives CDR1 LGHDT, CDR2 YNNKEL (reference sequence). The CDR3 nucleotides read TGTGCCAGCAGCCCCCGATCGACTAGCGCTGAGCAGTTCTTC. This translates into CASSPRSTSAEQFF.